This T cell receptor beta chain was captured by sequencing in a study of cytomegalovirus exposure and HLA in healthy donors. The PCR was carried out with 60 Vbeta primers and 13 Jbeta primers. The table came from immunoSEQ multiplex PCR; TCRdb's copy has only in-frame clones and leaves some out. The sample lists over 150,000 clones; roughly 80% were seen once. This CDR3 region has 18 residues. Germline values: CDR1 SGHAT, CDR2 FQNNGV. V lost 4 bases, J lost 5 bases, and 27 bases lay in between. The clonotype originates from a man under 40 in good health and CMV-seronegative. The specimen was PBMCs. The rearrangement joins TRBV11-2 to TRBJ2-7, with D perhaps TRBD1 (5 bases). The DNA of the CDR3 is TGTGCCAGCAGCTCCCGATGGGGCCCCTCCGTGAGGATCGACGAGCAGTACTTC. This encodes CASSSRWGPSVRIDEQYF. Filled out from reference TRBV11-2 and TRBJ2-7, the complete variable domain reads EAGVAQSPRYKIIEKRQSVAFWCNPISGHATLYWYQQILGQGPKLLIQFQNNGVVDDSQLPKDRFSAERLKGVDSTLKIQPAKLEDSAVYLCASSSRWGPSVRIDEQYFGPGTRLTVT.